This T cell receptor (beta chain) was observed in a study of blood T cell repertoires in COVID-19. Study at large: Researchers got acute and convalescent COVID-19 samples from the United States, Italy and Spain.

Seattle's enrolled individuals joined amid active infection and were then monitored longitudinally. The CDR3 runs 14 residues. Germline assignment: CDR1 MNHEY and CDR2 SVGAGI. Trimming shortened V by 6 bases and J by 5 bases, and 16 bases separated the two germline ends. Original analysis: Estimation of nucleated cell counts relied on the amplification of reference gene primers. The table came from immunoSEQ multiplex PCR; TCRdb's copy has only in-frame clones and leaves some out. For V, J and clone size, that table is used; D and trimming come from the DNA. Of about 350,000 clones listed, more than 70% are singletons.

The sequence derives from a woman in her sixties or seventies with COVID-19, enrolled during active disease. Material: peripheral blood. The genes are TRBV6-5 and TRBJ1-1, with D possibly being TRBD1 (6 bases). CDR3 region: CASSVGGHLTEAFF. The CDR3 nucleotides are TGTGCCAGCAGCGTGGGGGGGCACTTGACTGAAGCTTTCTTT.